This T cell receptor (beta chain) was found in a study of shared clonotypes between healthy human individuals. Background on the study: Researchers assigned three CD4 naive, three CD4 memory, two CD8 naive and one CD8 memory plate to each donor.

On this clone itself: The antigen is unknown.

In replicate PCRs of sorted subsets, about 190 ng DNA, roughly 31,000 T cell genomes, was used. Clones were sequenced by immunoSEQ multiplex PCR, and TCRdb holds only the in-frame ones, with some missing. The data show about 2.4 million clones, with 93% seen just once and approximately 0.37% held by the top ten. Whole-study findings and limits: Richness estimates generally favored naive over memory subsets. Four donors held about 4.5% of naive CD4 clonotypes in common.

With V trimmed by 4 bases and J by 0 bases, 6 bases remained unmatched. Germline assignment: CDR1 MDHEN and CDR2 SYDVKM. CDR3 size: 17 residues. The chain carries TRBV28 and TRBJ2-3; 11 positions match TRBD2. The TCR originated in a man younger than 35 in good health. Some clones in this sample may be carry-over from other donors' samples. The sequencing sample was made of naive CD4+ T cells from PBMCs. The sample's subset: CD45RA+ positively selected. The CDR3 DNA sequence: TGTGCCAGCAGTTCTCCTTGGACTAGCGGGAGCACAGATACGCAGTATTTT. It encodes CASSSPWTSGSTDTQYF.